Below, 10 T cell receptor beta chains from the same sample are listed, as sequenced in a study of T cell responses to AZD1222 COVID-19 vaccine. Data came from immunoSEQ multiplex PCR; TCRdb stores just in-frame clones and leaves some out. Among 150,000 or so clones listed, approximately 94% were seen once. The material was peripheral blood, obtained 28 days after the second AZD1222 dose. The receptor source for this set is an adult who received the AZD1222 COVID-19 vaccine.

This clone was seen once. The chain uses TRBV10-3 and TRBJ2-7; D unclear. V shed 0 bases and J shed 6 bases, with 9 bases lying between them. CDR1 is ENHRY, CDR2 SYGVKD, per germline. This CDR3 is 13 amino acids long. The CDR3 region is CAISESKYSEQYF. CDR3 sequence (DNA): TGTGCCATCAGTGAGTCGAAGTACAGCGAGCAGTACTTC.

The gene calls are TRBV4-1 and TRBJ2-1; TRBD2 might be the D (5 bases). V shed 0 bases and J shed 7 bases, with 13 bases lying between them. Looked up from germline, CDR1 is MGHRA and CDR2 is YSYEKL. CDR3 size: 15 residues. This CDR3 reads CASSQELASWNEQFF. CDR3 bases: TGCGCCAGCAGCCAAGAGCTAGCCTCCTGGAATGAGCAGTTCTTC.

This sequence joins TRBV29-1 and TRBJ2-3; 10 bases match TRBD2. From germline, CDR1 is SQVTM and CDR2 ANQGSEA. CDR3 length equals 12 residues. In DNA, the CDR3 is TGCGCCGGGACTAGCGGCACAGATACGCAGTATTTT. It encodes CAGTSGTDTQYF.

The gene calls are TRBV6-5 and TRBJ2-1; 9 bases fit TRBD2. The germline V gene has CDR1 MNHEY and CDR2 SVGAGI. J gave up 7 bases and V 5 bases, and 3 bases lay outside the gene matches. The CDR3 extends over 13 amino acids. The CDR3 is CASSRSGRNEQFF. In DNA, the CDR3 is TGTGCCAGCAGTAGAAGCGGGAGGAATGAGCAGTTCTTC.

The chain combines TRBV5-1 with TRBJ2-7; 7 nucleotides agree with TRBD1. CDR3 size: 12 residues. Germline CDR1 reads SGHRS; CDR2 reads YFSETQ. Trimming removed 0 bases from V and 6 bases from J; junction bases left unmatched: 0. The CDR3 protein is CASSLEGAEQYF. In nucleotides, the CDR3 is TGCGCCAGCAGCTTGGAGGGGGCCGAGCAGTACTTC.

The rearrangement joins TRBV4-1 to TRBJ1-4; D perhaps matches TRBD1 (6 bases). This CDR3 region has 16 residues. The V and J ends lost 7 bases and 0 bases respectively, with 15 bases between them. The germline V gene has CDR1 MGHRA and CDR2 YSYEKL. CDR3 sequence reads: CASTSKGGATNEKLFF. CDR3 sequence (DNA): TGCGCCAGCACCAGCAAGGGGGGGGCAACTAATGAAAAACTGTTTTTT.

This clone was seen a single time. J is TRBJ2-7 and V is TRBV10-1, with 7 nucleotides matching TRBD1. This CDR3 has 10 residues. V shed 8 bases, J shed 7 bases, and the junction held 2 bases outside the gene matches. Per germline, CDR1 WNHNN and CDR2 SYGVQD (reference sequence). In nucleotides, the CDR3 is TGCGCCAGCCCAGGGGGAGAGCAGTACTTC. It encodes CASPGGEQYF.

J is TRBJ2-7 and V is TRBV9; 8 positions match TRBD1. The CDR3 totals 16 residues. The germline V gene has CDR1 SGDLS and CDR2 YYNGEE. V shed 4 bases and J 2 bases; nucleotides not matched to a gene: 11. The CDR3 DNA sequence: TGTGCCAGCAGCCCCCTTGGACAGGGCCAGACCTACGAGCAGTACTTC. Its protein product is CASSPLGQGQTYEQYF.

The chain couples TRBV15 to TRBJ2-7; D not certain. Germline CDR1 reads LNHNV; CDR2 reads YYDKDF (reference sequence). Trimming shortened V by 0 bases and J by 3 bases, and 18 bases separated the two germline ends. The CDR3 has 17 amino acids. Written as DNA, the CDR3 is TGTGCCACCAGCAGAGATCTGGCTAGTCCCCAAATCTACGAGCAGTACTTC. Translation gives CATSRDLASPQIYEQYF.

The genes are TRBV3-1 (or the pseudogene TRBV3-2) and TRBJ1-2; TRBD1 might be the D (5 bases). V was shortened by 4 bases and J by 3 bases, with 21 bases between the two germline ends. From germline, CDR1 is LGHDT and CDR2 YNNKEL (reference sequence). The CDR3 sequence is 17 residues long. The CDR3 here is CASSPYGPGLKHYGYTF. The CDR3 DNA reads TGTGCCAGCAGCCCCTATGGTCCGGGACTGAAGCACTATGGCTACACCTTC.